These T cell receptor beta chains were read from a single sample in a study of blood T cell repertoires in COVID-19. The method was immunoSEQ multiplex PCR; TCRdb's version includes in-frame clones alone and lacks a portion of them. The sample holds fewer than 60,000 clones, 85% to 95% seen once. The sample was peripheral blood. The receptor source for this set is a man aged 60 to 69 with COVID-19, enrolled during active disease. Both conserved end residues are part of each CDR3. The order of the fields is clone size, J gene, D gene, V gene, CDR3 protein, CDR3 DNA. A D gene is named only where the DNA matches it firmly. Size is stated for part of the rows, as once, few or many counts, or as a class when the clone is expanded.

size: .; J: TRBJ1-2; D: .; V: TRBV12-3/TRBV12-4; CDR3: CASSLTGSYGYTF; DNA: TGTGCCAGCAGTTTAACAGGGAGCTATGGCTACACCTTC
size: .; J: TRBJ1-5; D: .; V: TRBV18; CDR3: CASSQSEGYQPQHF; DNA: TGTGCCAGCTCACAAAGCGAGGGTTACCAGCCCCAGCATTTT
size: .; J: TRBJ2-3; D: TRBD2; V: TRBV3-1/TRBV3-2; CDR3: CASSPWLAGETDTQYF; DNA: TGTGCCAGCAGCCCCTGGCTAGCGGGAGAAACAGATACGCAGTATTTT
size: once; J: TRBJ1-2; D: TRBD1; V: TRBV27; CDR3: CASSLTGVYGYTF; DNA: TGTGCCAGCAGTTTAACAGGGGTCTATGGCTACACCTTC
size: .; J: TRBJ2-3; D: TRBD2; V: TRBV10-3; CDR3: CAIKESGLAADTQYF; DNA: TGTGCCATCAAAGAGTCGGGACTAGCGGCGGATACGCAGTATTTT
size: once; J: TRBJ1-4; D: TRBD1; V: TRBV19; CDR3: CASSWTGGSLGEKLFF; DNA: TGTGCCAGTAGCTGGACAGGGGGTTCCCTTGGAGAAAAACTGTTTTTT
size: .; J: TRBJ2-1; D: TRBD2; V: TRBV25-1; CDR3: CASALGAGGSSSYNEQFF; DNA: TGTGCCAGCGCGCTAGGAGCGGGAGGGTCAAGCTCCTACAATGAGCAGTTCTTC
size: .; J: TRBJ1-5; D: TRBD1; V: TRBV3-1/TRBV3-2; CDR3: CASSQGTGASNQPQHF; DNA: TGTGCCAGCAGCCAAGGGACAGGAGCTAGCAATCAGCCCCAGCATTTT
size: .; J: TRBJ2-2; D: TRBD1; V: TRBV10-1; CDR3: CALTDRGLGTGELFF; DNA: TGCGCACTAACAGACAGGGGGCTAGGAACCGGGGAGCTGTTTTTT
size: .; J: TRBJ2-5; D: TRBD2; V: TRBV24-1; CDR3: CATSPGTSGTGGETQYF; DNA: TGTGCCACCAGTCCTGGGACTAGCGGGACCGGGGGAGAGACCCAGTACTTC
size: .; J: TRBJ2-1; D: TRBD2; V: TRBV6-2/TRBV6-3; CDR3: CASSRERGSYYNEQFF; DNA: TGTGCCAGCAGTAGGGAGCGGGGGAGTTATTACAATGAGCAGTTCTTC
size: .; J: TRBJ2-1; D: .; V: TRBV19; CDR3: CASSIVTVSSYNEQFF; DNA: TGTGCCAGTAGTATAGTAACAGTAAGCTCCTACAATGAGCAGTTCTTC
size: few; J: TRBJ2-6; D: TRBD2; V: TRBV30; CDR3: CAWKAGGARSGANVLTF; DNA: TGTGCCTGGAAGGCGGGGGGGGCCCGCTCTGGGGCCAACGTCCTGACTTTC
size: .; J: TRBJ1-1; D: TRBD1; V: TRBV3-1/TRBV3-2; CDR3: CASRDRRYTEAFF; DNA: TGTGCCAGCAGGGACAGGAGATACACTGAAGCTTTCTTT
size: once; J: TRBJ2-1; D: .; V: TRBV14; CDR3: CASSPLFGSHLSYNEQFF; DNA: TGTGCCAGCAGCCCCCTTTTCGGGAGCCACCTTTCCTACAATGAGCAGTTCTTC
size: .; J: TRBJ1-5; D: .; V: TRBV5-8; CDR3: CASRPGRGAGNQPQHF; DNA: TGTGCCAGCAGGCCAGGCAGGGGCGCGGGCAATCAGCCCCAGCATTTT
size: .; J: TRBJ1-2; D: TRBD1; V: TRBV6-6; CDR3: CASSYSGQGNGYTF; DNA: TGTGCCAGCAGTTACTCGGGACAGGGAAACGGCTACACCTTC
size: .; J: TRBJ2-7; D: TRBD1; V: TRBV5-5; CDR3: CASSPAPTGGYEQYF; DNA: TGTGCCAGCAGCCCGGCGCCTACAGGGGGGTACGAGCAGTACTTC
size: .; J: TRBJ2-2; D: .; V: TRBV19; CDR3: CASSTGVTANTGELFF; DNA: TGTGCCAGTAGTACAGGGGTGACAGCGAACACCGGGGAGCTGTTTTTT
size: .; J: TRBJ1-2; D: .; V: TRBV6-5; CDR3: CASYGDLSYGYTF; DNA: TGTGCCAGCTACGGGGATCTGAGCTATGGCTACACCTTC
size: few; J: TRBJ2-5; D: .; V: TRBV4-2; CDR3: CASSQASSGRETQYF; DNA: TGTGCCAGCAGCCAAGCCTCGTCCGGGAGAGAGACCCAGTACTTC
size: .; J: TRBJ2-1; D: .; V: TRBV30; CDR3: CAWSVGGKGPEFF; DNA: TGTGCCTGGAGTGTAGGTGGTAAGGGGCCAGAGTTCTTC
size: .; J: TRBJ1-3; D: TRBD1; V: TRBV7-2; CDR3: CASSRTGGGNTIYF; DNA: TGTGCCAGCAGCCGGACAGGGGGCGGAAACACCATATATTTT
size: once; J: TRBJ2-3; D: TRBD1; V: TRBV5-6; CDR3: CASSLVGTVNTDTQYF; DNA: TGTGCCAGCAGCTTGGTGGGGACAGTCAACACAGATACGCAGTATTTT
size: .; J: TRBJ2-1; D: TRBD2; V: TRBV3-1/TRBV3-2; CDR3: CASSQDRTSGGNEQFF; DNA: TGTGCCAGCAGCCAAGATCGTACTAGCGGGGGGAATGAGCAGTTCTTC
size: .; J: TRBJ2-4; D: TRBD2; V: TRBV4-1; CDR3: CASSLRGGVENIQYF; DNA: TGCGCCAGCAGCCTGCGGGGGGGCGTTGAAAACATTCAGTACTTC
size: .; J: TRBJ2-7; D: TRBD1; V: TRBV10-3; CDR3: CATQVLPGQGSSYEQYF; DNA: TGTGCCACTCAGGTTCTTCCGGGACAGGGAAGCTCCTACGAGCAGTACTTC
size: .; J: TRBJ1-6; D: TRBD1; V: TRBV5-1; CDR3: CASRTGGSYNSPLHF; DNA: TGCGCCAGCAGGACAGGGGGATCCTATAATTCACCCCTCCACTTT
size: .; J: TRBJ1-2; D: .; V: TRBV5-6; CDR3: CASRVSGNYGYTF; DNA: TGTGCCAGCAGGGTGAGTGGTAACTATGGCTACACCTTC
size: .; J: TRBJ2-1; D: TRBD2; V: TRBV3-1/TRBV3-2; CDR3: CASSPVTSGEENEQFF; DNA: TGTGCCAGCAGCCCCGTGACTAGCGGGGAGGAAAATGAGCAGTTCTTC
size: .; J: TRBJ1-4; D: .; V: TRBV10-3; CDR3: CAISETVEKLFF; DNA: TGTGCCATCAGTGAGACTGTAGAAAAACTGTTTTTT
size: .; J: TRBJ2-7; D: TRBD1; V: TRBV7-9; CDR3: CASKSGTGEYEQYF; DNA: TGTGCCAGCAAATCCGGGACAGGGGAATACGAGCAGTACTTC
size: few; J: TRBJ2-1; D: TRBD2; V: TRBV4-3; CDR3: CASSQGTSGRFGDEQFF; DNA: TGCGCCAGCAGCCAAGGGACTAGCGGGAGATTCGGGGATGAGCAGTTCTTC
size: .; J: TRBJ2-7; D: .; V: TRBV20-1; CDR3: CSASPPERSYEQYF; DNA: TGCAGTGCTAGTCCCCCGGAGAGATCCTACGAGCAGTACTTC
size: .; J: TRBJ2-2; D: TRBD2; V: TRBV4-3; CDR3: CASSQDLRAGAGELFF; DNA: TGCGCCAGCAGCCAAGATCTACGAGCGGGAGCCGGGGAGCTGTTTTTT
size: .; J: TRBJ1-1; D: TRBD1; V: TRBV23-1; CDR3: CASSQKAPQGLANTEAFF; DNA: TGCGCCAGCAGTCAAAAAGCGCCACAGGGGTTGGCGAACACTGAAGCTTTCTTT
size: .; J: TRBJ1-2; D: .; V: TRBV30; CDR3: CAWSLPLGGQRCTF; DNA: TGTGCCTGGAGCCTACCTCTCGGGGGGCAACGGTGCACCTTC
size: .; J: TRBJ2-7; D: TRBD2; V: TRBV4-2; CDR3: CASSHLGLAGARDSYEQYF; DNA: TGTGCCAGCAGCCACCTCGGACTAGCGGGGGCCCGTGACTCCTACGAGCAGTACTTC
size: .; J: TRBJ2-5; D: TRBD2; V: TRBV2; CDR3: CASKGQGLAIETQYF; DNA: TGTGCCAGCAAAGGCCAGGGACTAGCGATAGAGACCCAGTACTTC
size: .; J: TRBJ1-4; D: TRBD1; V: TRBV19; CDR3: CASRTRGQNEKLFF; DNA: TGTGCCAGCAGAACCAGGGGGCAGAATGAAAAACTGTTTTTT
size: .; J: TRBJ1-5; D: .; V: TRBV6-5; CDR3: CASTQAASNQPQHF; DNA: TGTGCCAGCACCCAGGCCGCTAGCAATCAGCCCCAGCATTTT
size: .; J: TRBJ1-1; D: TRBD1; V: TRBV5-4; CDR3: CASSRAGGLWNTEAFF; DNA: TGTGCCAGCAGCCGCGCAGGGGGCCTTTGGAACACTGAAGCTTTCTTT
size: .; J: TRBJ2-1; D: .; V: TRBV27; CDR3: CASSPRPGGQKGLFF; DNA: TGTGCCAGCAGTCCAAGGCCAGGGGGGCAGAAGGGACTGTTCTTC
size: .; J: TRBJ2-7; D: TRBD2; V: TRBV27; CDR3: CASSLSSGSITYEQYF; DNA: TGTGCCAGCAGTTTATCTAGCGGGAGCATCACCTACGAGCAGTACTTC
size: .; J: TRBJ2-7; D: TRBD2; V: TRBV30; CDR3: CAWSVGGSRYEQYF; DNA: TGTGCCTGGAGTGTAGGCGGGAGCAGATACGAGCAGTACTTC
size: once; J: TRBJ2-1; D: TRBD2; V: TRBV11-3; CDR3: CASSPLASGMGPNEQFF; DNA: TGTGCCAGCAGCCCCCTGGCTAGCGGGATGGGTCCTAATGAGCAGTTCTTC
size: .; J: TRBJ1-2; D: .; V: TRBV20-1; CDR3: CSASQPGGGSYGYTF; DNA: TGCAGTGCTAGTCAACCGGGGGGCGGTAGCTATGGCTACACCTTC
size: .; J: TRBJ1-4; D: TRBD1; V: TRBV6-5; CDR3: CASKPGQSNEKLFF; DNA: TGTGCCAGCAAACCGGGACAGAGTAATGAAAAACTGTTTTTT
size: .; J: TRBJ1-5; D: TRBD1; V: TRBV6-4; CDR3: CASSRGTGGNQPQHF; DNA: TGTGCCAGCAGTAGAGGGACAGGGGGCAATCAGCCCCAGCATTTT
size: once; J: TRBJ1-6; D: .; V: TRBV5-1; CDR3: CASSLGTGFTSPLHF; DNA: TGCGCCAGCAGCTTGGGGACGGGGTTTACATCACCCCTCCACTTT
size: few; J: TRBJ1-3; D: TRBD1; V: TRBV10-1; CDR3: CASLNRPGTGETKSGNTIYF; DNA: TGCGCCAGCCTCAATCGCCCCGGGACAGGGGAGACCAAGTCTGGAAACACCATATATTTT
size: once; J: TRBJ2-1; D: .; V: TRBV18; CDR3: CASSPRVANEQFF; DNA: TGTGCCAGCTCCCCCAGGGTCGCCAATGAGCAGTTCTTC
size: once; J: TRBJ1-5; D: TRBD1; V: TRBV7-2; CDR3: CASSSGQTYQPQHF; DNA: TGTGCCAGCAGCTCGGGACAGACTTATCAGCCCCAGCATTTT
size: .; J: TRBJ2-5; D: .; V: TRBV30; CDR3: CAWRERVGETQYF; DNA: TGTGCCTGGAGAGAGAGGGTCGGAGAGACCCAGTACTTC
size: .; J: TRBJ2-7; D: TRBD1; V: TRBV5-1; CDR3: CASSSGTALVEQYF; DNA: TGCGCCAGCAGCTCCGGGACAGCGCTTGTCGAGCAGTACTTC
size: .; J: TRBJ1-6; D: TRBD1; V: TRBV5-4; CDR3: CASSGGSGQGPGPLHF; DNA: TGTGCCAGCAGCGGGGGATCGGGACAGGGGCCCGGCCCCCTCCACTTT
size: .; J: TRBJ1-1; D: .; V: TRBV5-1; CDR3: CASSLDRRGGTEAFF; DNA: TGCGCCAGCAGCTTGGACCGCCGGGGGGGAACTGAAGCTTTCTTT